A selection of T cell receptor beta chains follows, all from one sample in a study of cytomegalovirus exposure and HLA in healthy donors. Only in-frame clones appear in the TCRdb table, and some are missing; sequencing was by immunoSEQ multiplex PCR. The table shows some 170,000 clones, with 86% occurring only once. What was sequenced was PBMCs. Receptor source: a young man in good health and CMV-seropositive. CDR3s include the opening cysteine and the closing phenylalanine or tryptophan. The D gene is left open where the match is weak. Only part of the rows carry a size: once, few, many, or a class if the clone is expanded.

>TRBJ2-5|-|TRBD1|TRBV27
CASSLGQGGGETQYF
TGTGCCAGCAGTTTAGGACAGGGAGGAGGGGAGACCCAGTACTTC
>TRBJ2-2|-|-|TRBV4-1
CASSPTGNPPRTGELFF
TGCGCCAGCAGCCCCACAGGGAATCCCCCGAGGACCGGGGAGCTGTTTTTT
>TRBJ2-1|-|-|TRBV19
CATRGAYNEQFF
TGTGCCACCAGGGGTGCTTACAATGAGCAGTTCTTC
>TRBJ2-7|once|TRBD2|TRBV6-5
CASSPSGSAYEQYF
TGTGCCAGCAGCCCCAGCGGGAGTGCCTACGAGCAGTACTTC
>TRBJ1-4|-|-|TRBV11-3
CASSGGYPEYEKLFF
TGTGCCAGCAGCGGCGGCTATCCCGAGTATGAAAAACTGTTTTTT
>TRBJ2-1|-|TRBD1|TRBV29-1
CSVEDLRDRQRNEQFF
TGCAGCGTTGAAGATCTTCGGGACAGGCAACGGAATGAGCAGTTCTTC
>TRBJ2-7|-|TRBD1|TRBV6-5
CASSPVRTGGEQYF
TGTGCCAGCAGTCCCGTAAGGACAGGGGGCGAGCAGTACTTC
>TRBJ1-2|once|-|TRBV5-6
CASSLGNREALDGYTF
TGTGCCAGCAGCTTGGGGAACAGGGAGGCACTAGATGGCTACACCTTC
>TRBJ1-4|-|-|TRBV5-1
CASSLAGGEKLFF
TGCGCCAGCAGCTTGGCCGGGGGTGAAAAACTGTTTTTT
>TRBJ1-1|-|TRBD1|TRBV6-5
CASSYEGARKNTEAFF
TGTGCCAGCAGTTACGAGGGGGCGCGTAAGAACACTGAAGCTTTCTTT
>TRBJ1-4|-|TRBD1|TRBV9
CASSETGSRMEKLFF
TGTGCCAGCAGCGAGACAGGGAGCAGAATGGAAAAACTGTTTTTT
>TRBJ2-7|-|-|TRBV15
CATSRARGGEQYF
TGTGCCACCAGCAGAGCTAGGGGCGGCGAGCAGTACTTC
>TRBJ1-4|once|TRBD1|TRBV5-1
CASSLGPGQFEKLFF
TGCGCCAGCAGCTTGGGACCGGGACAGTTTGAAAAACTGTTTTTT
>TRBJ1-2|-|-|TRBV28
CASSWQFYGYTF
TGTGCCAGCAGTTGGCAGTTCTATGGCTACACCTTC
>TRBJ2-3|-|-|TRBV2
CASSVRYRGLSTDTQYF
TGTGCCAGCAGTGTGAGGTACAGGGGACTTAGCACAGATACGCAGTATTTT
>TRBJ1-2|-|-|TRBV6-5
CASMGTGERYGYTF
TGTGCCAGCATGGGGACGGGAGAGCGTTATGGCTACACCTTC
>TRBJ2-3|once|-|TRBV7-9
CASSDDLRDTQYF
TGTGCCAGCAGCGACGACCTTCGTGATACGCAGTATTTT
>TRBJ2-4|-|TRBD2|TRBV11-2
CASSPGGLNIQYF
TGTGCCAGCAGCCCGGGGGGGCTGAACATTCAGTACTTC
>TRBJ2-7|once|TRBD2|TRBV11-2
CASSPRQAGELPYEQYF
TGTGCCAGCAGCCCCCGGCAAGCGGGAGAGTTGCCCTACGAGCAGTACTTC
>TRBJ2-7|-|-|TRBV2
CAGEGSPYEQYF
TGTGCCGGCGAGGGTTCCCCCTACGAGCAGTACTTC
>TRBJ1-5|once|TRBD1|TRBV11-3
CASSLGAGGFQPQHF
TGTGCCAGCAGCTTAGGGGCAGGGGGCTTTCAGCCCCAGCATTTT